This entry lists 14 T cell receptor beta chains sequenced from one sample in a study of OX40 agonist ivuxolimab in advanced cancers. TCRdb keeps only in-frame clones here, not all; method: immunoSEQ multiplex PCR. The table includes roughly 96,000 clones, 84% detected once. The sample was CD4+ or CD8+ T cells sorted from blood, taken in a trial of the OX40 agonist ivuxolimab. These receptors all stem from an adult with an advanced solid tumor such as melanoma, head and neck, liver or kidney cancer.

This chain connects TRBV7-9 to TRBJ2-3; the match to TRBD2 covers 11 bases. With 5 bases clipped from V and 1 base from J, the junction kept 5 bases outside the gene matches. There are 16 residues in the CDR3. Germline lookup yields CDR1 SEHNR and CDR2 FQNEAQ (reference sequence). In DNA, the CDR3 is TGTGCCAGCAGCCGAAAGACTAGCGGGGGCACAGATACGCAGTATTTT. Protein sequence: CASSRKTSGGTDTQYF. Full variable domain (missing parts from reference TRBV7-9 and TRBJ2-3): DTGVSQNPRHKITKRGQNVTFRCDPISEHNRLYWYRQTLGQGPEFLTYFQNEAQLEKSRLLSDRFSAERPKGSFSTLEIQRTEQGDSAMYLCASSRKTSGGTDTQYFGPGTRLTVL.

The chain joins TRBV5-4 to TRBJ2-2; D is perhaps TRBD2 (6 bases). The CDR3 contains 16 residues. CDR1 is SGHNT and CDR2 is YYREEE in the germline V gene (reference sequence). Trimming removed 4 bases from V and 0 bases from J, with 13 bases in between. This CDR3 reads CASSPQGLANTGELFF. The CDR3 DNA sequence: TGTGCCAGCAGCCCTCAGGGACTCGCGAACACCGGGGAGCTGTTTTTT. Full variable domain (rest looked up from reference TRBV5-4 and TRBJ2-2): ETGVTQSPTHLIKTRGQQVTLRCSSQSGHNTVSWYQQALGQGPQFIFQYYREEENGRGNFPPRFSGLQFPNYSSELNVNALELDDSALYLCASSPQGLANTGELFFGEGSRLTVL.

This clone was counted once. The rearrangement uses TRBV6-1 and TRBJ1-2, with 9 bases lining up with TRBD1. CDR3 length: 14 amino acids. Germline V CDR1 and CDR2: MNHNS, SASEGT. Trimming removed 5 bases from V and 3 bases from J; junction bases left unmatched: 4. CDR3 sequence: CASSRTGVDYGYTF. CDR3 DNA: TGTGCCAGCAGTAGGACAGGGGTGGACTATGGCTACACCTTC.

The J gene is TRBJ2-4, the V gene TRBV10-2; D not certain. The CDR3 contains 12 residues. V was shortened by 6 bases and J by 5 bases, with 8 bases between the two germline ends. In germline, CDR1 is WSHSY, CDR2 SAAADI. CDR3: CASSGHENIQYF. CDR3 DNA: TGCGCCAGCAGCGGGCACGAAAACATTCAGTACTTC.

V and J are TRBV5-1 and TRBJ2-1, with D uncertain. Trimming stripped 4 bases from V and 8 bases from J, with 10 bases between. Germline CDR1 SGHRS, CDR2 YFSETQ. The length of the CDR3 is 12 residues. The CDR3 region has the DNA TGCGCCAGCAGCCCCCTGTTCGATGAGCAGTTCTTC. Amino acids: CASSPLFDEQFF.

This chain uses TRBV29-1 with TRBJ1-2, with 7 bases that match TRBD1. The length of the CDR3 is 12 residues. The V segment lost 4 bases and the J segment 5 bases; nucleotides outside the gene matches: 4. CDR1 is SQVTM, CDR2 ANQGSEA, per germline. The CDR3 DNA sequence: TGCAGCGTTGGACAGGGCCCTTATGGCTACACCTTC. Amino acids: CSVGQGPYGYTF.

The gene calls are TRBV7-2 and TRBJ2-1; no clear D gene. Per germline, CDR1 SGHTA and CDR2 FQGNSA. V lost 5 bases, J lost 15 bases, and 5 bases lay in between. This CDR3 spans 8 amino acids. The CDR3 region is CASSRWFF. The DNA for the CDR3 is TGTGCCAGCAGCCGTTGGTTCTTC. The variable domain in full, with the rest retrieved from reference TRBV7-2 and TRBJ2-1, is GAGVSQSPSNKVTEKGKDVELRCDPISGHTALYWYRQSLGQGLEFLIYFQGNSAPDKSGLPSDRFSAERTGGSVSTLTIQRTQQEDSAVYLCASSRWFFGPGTRLTVL.

The chain carries TRBV2 and TRBJ2-3; D unclear. Germline CDR1 is SNHLY and CDR2 is FYNNEI. This CDR3 is 14 amino acids long. Trimming stripped 4 bases from V and 1 base from J, with 9 bases between. CDR3 region: CASSVRSGTDTQYF. In nucleotides, the CDR3 is TGTGCCAGCAGTGTAAGGTCGGGCACAGATACGCAGTATTTT.

The chain couples TRBV19 to TRBJ1-6; 9 nucleotides match TRBD1. The CDR3 is 15 residues long. Germline-derived CDR1 and CDR2 are LNHDA and SQIVND (reference sequence). Losses at the gene ends were 1 base for V and 11 bases for J; bases not matched to a gene: 6. CDR3 sequence: CASSIADRGQPPLHF. CDR3 nucleotides: TGTGCCAGTAGTATAGCGGACAGGGGACAGCCACCCCTCCACTTT.

The rearrangement joins TRBV7-2 to TRBJ1-1; D might be TRBD1 (5 bases). The CDR3 has 13 residues. Germline CDR1 reads SGHTA; CDR2 reads FQGNSA. Trimming cost V 5 bases and J 2 bases, with 9 bases left between them. CDR3 sequence: CASSTTGNTEAFF. In DNA, the CDR3 is TGTGCCAGCAGCACTACAGGTAACACTGAAGCTTTCTTT.

The V call is TRBV12-5, the J call TRBJ2-3, with 7 bases matching TRBD2. J was trimmed by 3 bases and V by 5 bases; bases with no gene match: 11. The germline CDR1 and CDR2 sequences are LGHNT and FRNRAP. The length of the CDR3 is 16 residues. The CDR3 loop is CASGQPSGTTTDTQYF. The CDR3, as DNA: TGTGCTAGTGGTCAACCTTCCGGGACTACTACAGATACGCAGTATTTT.

The chain couples TRBV7-2 to TRBJ2-1; perhaps D is TRBD1 or TRBD2 (5 bases each). V was shortened by 2 bases and J by 0 bases, with 14 bases between the two germline ends. There are 17 residues in the CDR3. Germline CDR1 reads SGHTA; CDR2 reads FQGNSA. The CDR3 DNA sequence: TGTGCCAGCAGCTTAATGGGGACCCAAAGCTCCTACAATGAGCAGTTCTTC. Its translation is CASSLMGTQSSYNEQFF.

V gene TRBV7-3 combines with J gene TRBJ2-2; D gene unclear. The CDR3 contains 12 residues. Germline V lookup: CDR1 SGHTA, CDR2 FQGTGA. V was clipped by 3 bases and J by 8 bases, with 7 bases between them. This chain's CDR3 is CASSFTPGELFF. The DNA of the CDR3 is TGTGCCAGCAGCTTTACCCCTGGGGAGCTGTTTTTT.

The chain employs TRBV6-4 and TRBJ1-2, with a possible D match to TRBD1 (5 bases). The CDR3 loop spans 14 amino acids. CDR1 and CDR2 (germline): MRHNA, SNTAGT. The V and J ends lost 0 bases and 4 bases respectively, with 9 bases between them. The CDR3, as DNA: TGTGCCAGCAGTGACTCTGTGGGGGGCTATGGCTACACCTTC. Its translation: CASSDSVGGYGYTF.